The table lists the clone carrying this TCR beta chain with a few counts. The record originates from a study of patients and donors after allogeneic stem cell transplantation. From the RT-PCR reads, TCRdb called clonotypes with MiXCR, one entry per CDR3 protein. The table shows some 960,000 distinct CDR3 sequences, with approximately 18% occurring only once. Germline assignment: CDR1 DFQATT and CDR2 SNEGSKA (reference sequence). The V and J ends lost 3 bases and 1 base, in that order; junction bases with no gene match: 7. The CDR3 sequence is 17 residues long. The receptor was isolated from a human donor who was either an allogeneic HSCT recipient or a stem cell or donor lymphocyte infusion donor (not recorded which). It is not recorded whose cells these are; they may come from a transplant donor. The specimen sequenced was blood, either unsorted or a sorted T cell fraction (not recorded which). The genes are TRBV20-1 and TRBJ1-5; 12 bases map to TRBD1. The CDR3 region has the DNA TGCAGTGCTAGTGGGACAGGGGGCGCGTTGAGCAATCAGCCCCAGCATTTT. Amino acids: CSASGTGGALSNQPQHF.